Each of the 16 T cell receptor beta chains below was sequenced from the same sample in a study of blood T cells in healthy people across ages. A second about 7 to 11 cycle PCR used barcoded and J-beta primers. TCRdb reprocessed the 5' RACE reads via MiXCR and lists one record per CDR3 protein. In the table there are about 830,000 distinct CDR3 sequences, around 68% of which are singletons. Sequencing input: blood. The receptors stem from a man aged 25-45 years in good health.

This clonotype was detected once. This chain connects TRBV6-5 to TRBJ2-1, with 12 nucleotides matching TRBD2. There are 17 residues in the CDR3. Looked up from germline, CDR1 is MNHEY and CDR2 is SVGAGI. V was clipped by 2 bases and J by 0 bases; unmatched bases: 2. In DNA form, the CDR3 reads TGTGCCAGCAGTTACGGACTAGCGGGAAGCTCCTACAATGAGCAGTTCTTC. This gives the protein CASSYGLAGSSYNEQFF.

This chain links TRBV6-5 with TRBJ1-2; 8 bases line up with TRBD1. Looked up from germline, CDR1 is MNHEY and CDR2 is SVGAGI. The length of the CDR3 is 15 residues. V was clipped by 5 bases and J by 2 bases; unmatched bases: 7. Here the CDR3 reads CASSPGGPLNYGYTF. The CDR3 nucleotides are TGTGCCAGCAGTCCAGGGGGCCCACTCAACTATGGCTACACCTTC.

The V gene is TRBV6-1, the J gene TRBJ1-5; D call uncertain. Germline loops: CDR1 MNHNS, CDR2 SASEGT. Trimming pared 0 bases from V and 7 bases from J, leaving 16 bases between. The CDR3 consists of 16 residues. The CDR3 loop reads CASSEARRGERQPQHF. DNA for the CDR3: TGTGCCAGCAGTGAAGCGCGACGCGGGGAGAGGCAGCCCCAGCATTTT.

V is TRBV7-9 and J is TRBJ1-1; D perhaps matches TRBD1 (6 bases). V was clipped by 5 bases and J by 3 bases, with 16 bases between them. The CDR3 covers 15 residues. The V gene's germline CDR1 is SEHNR and CDR2 FQNEAQ (reference sequence). The CDR3, as DNA: TGTGCCAGCAGCACCCGGGGGGCAGTGGACACTGAAGCTTTCTTT. This encodes CASSTRGAVDTEAFF.

The table lists this clonotype with many counts. The chain uses TRBV7-2 and TRBJ2-3; D gene unclear. Trimming took off 5 bases at V and 3 bases at J, with 6 bases between the two ends. The length of the CDR3 is 12 residues. Germline CDR1 and CDR2: SGHTA and FQGNSA. The CDR3 nucleotides read TGTGCCAGCAGCCCCGTGACAGATACGCAGTATTTT. Its protein product is CASSPVTDTQYF. The complete variable domain, with remaining parts taken from reference TRBV7-2 and TRBJ2-3, reads GAGVSQSPSNKVTEKGKDVELRCDPISGHTALYWYRQSLGQGLEFLIYFQGNSAPDKSGLPSDRFSAERTGGSVSTLTIQRTQQEDSAVYLCASSPVTDTQYFGPGTRLTVL.

The rearrangement links TRBV7-9 to TRBJ1-2; TRBD1 matches at 9 bases. The CDR3 has 13 residues. The V gene's germline CDR1 is SEHNR and CDR2 FQNEAQ (reference sequence). After removal of 6 bases from V and 7 bases from J, the junction contained 6 bases not matched to a gene. CDR3 protein: CASRPQGASGYTF. Written as DNA, the CDR3 is TGTGCCAGCAGACCACAGGGGGCTAGTGGCTACACCTTC.

The V gene is TRBV4-2, the J gene TRBJ1-4; the D is unclear. The V gene lost 0 bases and the J gene lost 0 bases, with 11 bases spanning the gap. The CDR3 loop spans 17 amino acids. The germline gives CDR1 LGHNA, CDR2 YNFKEQ. In nucleotides, the CDR3 is TGTGCCAGCAGCCAAGATCGGGGAAGGGCAACTAATGAAAAACTGTTTTTT. Translation gives CASSQDRGRATNEKLFF.

The chain is built from TRBV12-3 or TRBV12-4 and TRBJ1-1; D is unresolved. The CDR3 runs to 10 residues. Trimming removed 6 bases from V and 7 bases from J, with 6 bases in between. This chain's CDR3 is CASSGFEAFF. The CDR3 nucleotides read TGTGCCAGCAGCGGGTTTGAAGCTTTCTTT.

This clonotype was seen only a few times. The chain recombines TRBV10-3 with TRBJ2-5; TRBD1 agrees at 8 bases. Germline lookup yields CDR1 ENHRY and CDR2 SYGVKD. The CDR3 spans 15 residues. The J segment lost 4 bases and the V segment lost 5 bases, leaving 9 bases of the junction unmatched. The CDR3 coding sequence is TGTGCCATCAGTTGGGCGGACAGGGCCCTAGAGACCCAGTACTTC. This translates into CAISWADRALETQYF.

This clonotype was recorded at least ten times. The chain employs TRBV20-1 and TRBJ2-7, with 10 bases fitting TRBD2. The CDR3 sequence is 15 residues long. V was clipped by 5 bases and J by 2 bases; unmatched bases: 9. In germline, CDR1 is DFQATT, CDR2 SNEGSKA (reference sequence). CDR3 bases: TGCAGTGCTTGGGACGTAGCGGGGGGTCCCTACGAGCAGTACTTC. Its translation is CSAWDVAGGPYEQYF.

This chain joins TRBV20-1 and TRBJ2-5, with D tentatively TRBD2 (5 bases). The CDR3 runs 14 residues. Germline V gene data show CDR1 as DFQATT and CDR2 as SNEGSKA (reference sequence). V gave up 3 bases and J gave up 5 bases, with 16 bases separating them. CDR3 DNA: TGCAGTGCTAGGGATGGCCTTAGAGGGGAGACCCAGTACTTC. It encodes CSARDGLRGETQYF.

The V gene is TRBV24-1, the J gene TRBJ2-1; D not certain. The CDR3 is 18 residues long. Trimming removed 4 bases at V and 4 bases at J, with 22 bases between. Per the germline V gene, CDR1 is KGHDR and CDR2 is SFDVKD. Here the CDR3 DNA reads TGTGCCACCAGTGACCATACCGCAGCCCCCGGAACTTACAATGAGCAGTTCTTC. Translated, it gives CATSDHTAAPGTYNEQFF.

Turning to this clonotype: This sequence may be a read error, since a much larger clone differs from it by one base. The chain employs TRBV4-3 and TRBJ2-1, with 12 bases lining up with TRBD2. The CDR3 is made up of 17 amino acids. V lost 1 base and J lost 7; bases outside the gene matches: 8. Germline values: CDR1 LGHNA, CDR2 YSLEER. Here the CDR3 reads CASSQGLAGDASNEQFF. CDR3 DNA sequence: TGCGCCAGCAGCCAAGGACTAGCGGGGGACGCGTCTAATGAGCAGTTCTTC.

The chain employs TRBV29-1 and TRBJ2-7; either TRBD1 or TRBD2 may supply D (5 bases each). CDR1 and CDR2 from the germline V gene are SQVTM and ANQGSEA. V was clipped by 7 bases and J by 3 bases, with 13 bases between them. The CDR3 consists of 12 residues. The CDR3 sequence: CSAEGPFYEQYF. CDR3 bases: TGCAGCGCTGAGGGGCCCTTCTACGAGCAGTACTTC.

The chain combines TRBV20-1 with TRBJ2-5; no clear D. The CDR3 is made up of 13 amino acids. CDR1 and CDR2 (germline): DFQATT, SNEGSKA (reference sequence). V gave up 1 base and J gave up 0 bases, with 6 bases separating them. The CDR3 sequence is CSARVGYQETQYF. The CDR3, as DNA: TGCAGTGCTAGAGTTGGGTACCAAGAGACCCAGTACTTC.

This rearrangement joins TRBV20-1 to TRBJ1-1; TRBD1 matches 8 bases. This CDR3 is 12 amino acids long. Germline lookup yields CDR1 DFQATT and CDR2 SNEGSKA (reference sequence). With V trimmed by 4 bases and J by 4 bases, 2 bases remained unmatched. The CDR3 nucleotides are TGCAGTGCTACCACAGGGGGCACTGAAGCTTTCTTT. Translation: CSATTGGTEAFF.